The next 22 T cell receptor beta chains were all read from a single sample in a study of cytomegalovirus exposure and HLA in healthy donors. The PCR ran on 60 Vbeta and 13 Jbeta primers. Assay used: immunoSEQ multiplex PCR; TCRdb lists only in-frame clones, some missing. The sample comprises fewer than 90,000 clones, roughly three quarters of which are singletons, and 1.4% rests with the top ten. The sequenced sample was PBMCs. These receptors all come from a male donor in good health and CMV-seronegative.

This clone occurred a few times. The rearrangement links TRBV7-3 to TRBJ2-5; tentatively, D is TRBD1 (5 bases). This CDR3 has 15 residues. Between the trimmed V and J ends, which lost 1 base and 0 bases, there was a span of 9 bases. CDR1 and CDR2 (germline): SGHTA, FQGTGA. The CDR3 DNA sequence: TGTGCCAGCAGCTTAAGGGGCGGTGACCAAGAGACCCAGTACTTC. Encoded protein: CASSLRGGDQETQYF.

This clone was observed once. The chain combines TRBV2 with TRBJ2-1; a weak D match, TRBD2 (8 bases). Germline lookup yields CDR1 SNHLY and CDR2 FYNNEI. Trimming removed 8 bases at V and 12 bases at J, with 35 bases between. This CDR3 has 18 residues. The CDR3 nucleotides are TGTGCCAGCGAACGGGAGAGTAGACTAGCGAGTATACACAGGGGGCAGTTCTTC. It translates to CASERESRLASIHRGQFF.

This clone was recorded only once. V and J are TRBV14 and TRBJ2-7; TRBD2 might be the D (5 bases). This CDR3 region has 14 residues. The germline V gene has CDR1 SGHDN and CDR2 FVKESK. V shed 8 bases and J shed 2 bases, with 16 bases lying between them. CDR3: CASAVQRTPYEQYF. The DNA for the CDR3 is TGTGCCAGCGCAGTACAGCGGACTCCCTACGAGCAGTACTTC.

This chain uses TRBV6-4 with TRBJ2-3; D unclear. In germline, CDR1 is MRHNA, CDR2 SNTAGT. The CDR3 consists of 13 residues. Trimming removed 5 bases at V and 2 bases at J, with 8 bases between. CDR3 DNA sequence: TGTGCCAGCAGTCGCGGCTTCACAGATACGCAGTATTTT. Amino acid sequence: CASSRGFTDTQYF.

CDR3 in amino acids: CATQRLAVTGELFF. CDR3 bases: TGTGCCACCCAAAGACTAGCGGTCACCGGGGAGCTGTTTTTT. This chain joins TRBV27 and TRBJ2-2; 9 bases match TRBD2. The V gene end was trimmed by 10 bases and the J gene end by 4 bases; junction bases not matched to a gene: 7. Germline values: CDR1 MNHEY, CDR2 SMNVEV (reference sequence). CDR3 size: 14 residues.

The V gene is TRBV25-1, the J gene TRBJ1-4, with D perhaps TRBD1 (6 bases). V lost 3 bases and J 0 bases, leaving 11 bases between the germline ends. The CDR3 extends over 16 amino acids. The V gene's germline CDR1 is MGHDK and CDR2 SYGVNS. DNA of the CDR3: TGTGCCAGCAGTGACGACAGGCGTTCAACTAATGAAAAACTGTTTTTT. It translates to CASSDDRRSTNEKLFF.

A single count supports this clone. The chain uses TRBV7-7 and TRBJ2-3; 7 bases are a match to TRBD2. V lost 5 bases and J lost 11; bases outside the gene matches: 10. Germline V gene data show CDR1 as SSHAT and CDR2 as FNYEAQ (reference sequence). CDR3 length equals 13 residues. The CDR3 here is CASSPGTSGGQYF. CDR3 DNA sequence: TGTGCCAGCAGCCCCGGGACTTCGGGGGGGCAGTATTTT.

The chain uses TRBV18 and TRBJ2-7; 7 nucleotides match TRBD1. This CDR3 has 19 amino acids. Looked up from germline, CDR1 is KGHSH and CDR2 is LQKENI. V lost 5 bases and J lost 2; bases outside the gene matches: 21. CDR3 nucleotides: TGTGCCAGCTCAAGCGACCGGTGGACAGGCGAAGCCTCGCCCTACGAGCAGTACTTC. Translating it yields CASSSDRWTGEASPYEQYF.

The chain couples TRBV7-3 to TRBJ2-1; TRBD1 matches 9 bases. CDR3 length equals 14 residues. The ends lost 5 bases at V and 7 bases at J; junction bases unmatched: 6. Germline V gene sequence: CDR1 SGHTA, CDR2 FQGTGA. CDR3 in amino acids: CASSAGTGLNEQFF. CDR3 nucleotides: TGTGCCAGCAGCGCCGGGACAGGGCTTAATGAGCAGTTCTTC.

The chain joins TRBV28 to TRBJ2-5; unclear D gene. CDR3 length: 11 amino acids. Germline V gene sequence: CDR1 MDHEN, CDR2 SYDVKM. Trimming removed 7 bases at V and 5 bases at J, with 8 bases between. CDR3 nucleotide sequence: TGTGCCAGCACGATCGAGGAGACCCAGTACTTC. Amino acids: CASTIEETQYF.

The chain uses TRBV5-4 and TRBJ2-5, with 9 bases aligning to TRBD2. With the DNA end fitting TRBJ2-7 better, the J assignment may be wrong. The CDR3 is 14 residues long. Per the germline V gene, CDR1 is SGHNT and CDR2 is YYREEE (reference sequence). The CDR3 DNA follows: TGTGCCAGCAGTTACAAGACTAGCGGATACGAGCAGTACTTC. It encodes CASSYKTSGYEQYF.

The chain employs TRBV9 and TRBJ2-1; TRBD2 matches at 7 bases. V was pared by 3 bases and J by 4 bases, with 10 bases of the junction left unmatched. There are 16 residues in the CDR3. CDR1 and CDR2 from the germline V gene are SGDLS and YYNGEE. CDR3 DNA: TGTGCCAGCAGCGCCCACGCGGGAGTGCAGTACAATGAGCAGTTCTTC. Its protein product is CASSAHAGVQYNEQFF.

The chain has TRBV5-5 and TRBJ1-1, with 8 bases lining up with TRBD1. The CDR3 contains 14 residues. Germline V gene lookup returns CDR1 SGHKS and CDR2 YYEKEE (reference sequence). Trimming took 6 bases from V and 5 from J; bases not matched to a gene: 9. The CDR3 sequence: CASKIDRGGTEAFF. CDR3 in DNA: TGTGCCAGCAAGATTGACAGGGGAGGGACTGAAGCTTTCTTT.

The chain combines TRBV28 with TRBJ1-1; TRBD1 agrees at 7 bases. Germline CDR1 reads MDHEN; CDR2 reads SYDVKM. V trimming: 3 bases; J trimming: 6 bases; junction bases outside the gene matches: 7. The CDR3 spans 14 residues. This chain's CDR3 is CASSLTGKIAEAFF. The CDR3 region has the DNA TGTGCCAGCAGTTTGACAGGGAAGATCGCTGAAGCTTTCTTT.

This chain uses TRBV6-5 with TRBJ2-7, with 8 bases that match TRBD1. The trim removed 4 bases at V and 4 bases at J, leaving 9 bases unmatched. Germline V CDR1 and CDR2: MNHEY, SVGAGI. This CDR3 is built from 15 residues. In nucleotides, the CDR3 is TGTGCCAGCAGTTCCAGACAGGGGACTCATTACGAGCAGTACTTC. Translated, it gives CASSSRQGTHYEQYF.

Concerning this clone: The same CDR3 also results from other DNA sequences found in this sample. The chain has TRBV27 and TRBJ1-2; possible D gene TRBD1, 5 bases. This CDR3 is 15 amino acids long. Germline lookup yields CDR1 MNHEY and CDR2 SMNVEV (reference sequence). V gave up 2 bases and J gave up 6 bases, with 16 bases separating them. CDR3 coding DNA: TGTGCCAGCAGTTTAGATTTCGGTCAGGGTAATGGCTACACCTTC. Translated: CASSLDFGQGNGYTF.

V is TRBV2 and J is TRBJ1-2, with D perhaps TRBD1 (6 bases). CDR3 length equals 13 residues. The V gene's germline CDR1 is SNHLY and CDR2 FYNNEI. V was shortened by 7 bases and J by 2 bases, with 11 bases between the two germline ends. The CDR3 DNA reads as TGTGCCAGCACGGGGGGCGCCAACTATGGCTACACCTTC. Translated: CASTGGANYGYTF.

This sequence joins TRBV9 and TRBJ1-4; a weak D match, TRBD1 (5 bases). Germline V CDR1 and CDR2: SGDLS, YYNGEE. Trimming removed 0 bases at V and 8 bases at J, with 17 bases between. This CDR3 comprises 16 residues. The CDR3 sequence is CASSVGQGPLWEKLFF. DNA of the CDR3: TGTGCCAGCAGCGTAGGTCAGGGCCCGCTTTGGGAAAAACTGTTTTTT.

The CDR3 nucleotides are TGCAGCGTTGAAGATTCCGGGGACGAGCAGTACTTC. Amino acid sequence: CSVEDSGDEQYF. V is TRBV29-1 and J is TRBJ2-7; D is possibly TRBD2 (5 bases). Trimming left V 0 bases short and J 5 bases short, with 8 bases between. Germline-derived CDR1 and CDR2 are SQVTM and ANQGSEA. This CDR3 has 12 residues.

The chain joins TRBV6-6 to TRBJ2-7, with TRBD1 matching over 8 bases. V shed 5 bases and J 6 bases; nucleotides not matched to a gene: 6. This CDR3 region has 13 residues. Germline loops: CDR1 MNHNY, CDR2 SVGAGI (reference sequence). The CDR3 protein is CASSRTGIGEQYF. CDR3 DNA sequence: TGTGCCAGCAGTCGGACAGGGATCGGCGAGCAGTACTTC.

The genes are TRBV5-1 and TRBJ2-3; the D is unclear. The length of the CDR3 is 13 residues. Between the trimmed V and J ends, which lost 1 base and 5 bases, there was a span of 8 bases. CDR1 and CDR2 (germline): SGHRS, YFSETQ. Here the CDR3 reads CASSLSSVDTQYF. The CDR3 nucleotides are TGCGCCAGCAGCTTGTCTTCTGTAGATACGCAGTATTTT.

This chain joins TRBV11-2 and TRBJ2-1; 9 positions agree with TRBD2. V lost 6 bases, J lost 3 bases, and 12 bases stayed unmatched. CDR1 is SGHAT and CDR2 is FQNNGV in the germline V gene. The CDR3 has 17 amino acids. For the CDR3, the DNA is TGTGCCAGCAGACGACCCCTTTTGCGGGAGGGCTACAATGAGCAGTTCTTC. Its translation: CASRRPLLREGYNEQFF.